This T cell receptor beta chain is drawn from a study of beta chain features in type 1 diabetes. Findings and limits, study-wide: Moderate but significant shortening of TCRB CDR3s was recorded in all four CD4+ subsets from Type 1 diabetes patients. Insertions were fewer and deletions more numerous at VDJ junctions in type 1 diabetes patients.

Stem cell-like memory, regulatory, central memory and naive CD4+ cells were sorted via CD45RO/CCR7/CD25/CD127/CD95/CD27. Once sorted, every population was more than 95% pure. Sequenced material consisted of expressed TCRB transcripts (all of the isolated RNA was reverse transcribed). An average roughly 3.5 million reads came from naive, central memory and regulatory T cell samples. Profiled with immunoSEQ multiplex PCR; TCRdb holds only in-frame clones, not every one. Of some 140,000 clones detected, 9% appear once; the ten largest clones hold approximately 0.7%. Regarding this clone: Its antigen remains unidentified.

The clonotype originates from a man aged 25-45 years with type 1 diabetes. Material for sequencing was central memory CD4+ T cells from blood.

The CDR3: CASSFRSGRGDKSYTF. The CDR3 DNA reads as TGTGCCAGCAGCTTCCGATCCGGACGGGGTGATAAGAGCTACACCTTC. The chain uses TRBV7-9 and TRBJ1-2; no clear D gene. The CDR3 is 16 amino acids. Trimming took off 3 bases at V and 9 bases at J, with 23 bases between the two ends. Germline CDR1 and CDR2: SEHNR and FQNEAQ (reference sequence).